Presented here are 8 T cell receptor beta chains from one specimen sequenced in a study of T-cell memory formation after mild COVID-19. Via MiXCR, TCRdb re-called the 5' RACE reads, giving one row per CDR3 protein. The data show 450,000 to 650,000 distinct CDR3 sequences, about a fifth seen once. The sequencing sample was made of PBMCs or a T cell subset sorted from them (not recorded which). The receptors derive from an adult woman who had mild COVID-19 (a few samples of this study predate the infection). Cell type and time point are not known.

This clonotype was seen more than once but under ten times. This CDR3 reads CASSYSTGDRVWGYTF. The CDR3 DNA reads as TGTGCCAGCAGTTACTCGACTGGGGACAGGGTGTGGGGCTACACCTTC. J is TRBJ1-2 and V is TRBV6-5; 9 bases line up with TRBD1. This CDR3 spans 16 amino acids. V lost 0 bases, J lost 8 bases, and 10 bases stayed unmatched. The germline V gene has CDR1 MNHEY and CDR2 SVGAGI.

Only a few counts were recorded for this clonotype. The gene calls are TRBV6-6 and TRBJ1-1, with D perhaps matching TRBD1 (6 bases). Deletions cut 4 bases from V and 1 base from J, with 13 bases between. Germline lookup yields CDR1 MNHNY and CDR2 SVGAGI (reference sequence). The CDR3 consists of 15 residues. CDR3 amino acids: CASSSTSTGNTEAFF. CDR3 DNA: TGTGCCAGCAGTTCGACCTCGACAGGGAACACTGAAGCTTTCTTT.

The table lists this clonotype with a few counts. The chain employs TRBV7-9 and TRBJ2-4, with D possibly called TRBD1 or TRBD2 (5 bases each). This CDR3 has 14 residues. V was cut by 6 bases and J by 11 bases, with 20 bases left in between. From germline, CDR1 is SEHNR and CDR2 FQNEAQ (reference sequence). The CDR3 here is CASSTRDHFVFQYF. The CDR3 coding sequence is TGTGCCAGCAGTACCAGGGACCACTTCGTCTTTCAGTACTTC.

This clonotype was seen a few times. V is TRBV19 and J is TRBJ2-1; 9 bases agree with TRBD1. CDR3 length: 16 residues. The germline V gene encodes CDR1 LNHDA and CDR2 SQIVND (reference sequence). With V trimmed by 9 bases and J by 2 bases, 11 bases remained unmatched. DNA of the CDR3: TGTGCCAGCCAAACAGTCGGGACAGGGCCCTACAATGAGCAGTTCTTC. This sequence encodes CASQTVGTGPYNEQFF.

This clonotype has more than one count but fewer than ten. The rearrangement uses TRBV7-8 and TRBJ1-6; D possibly corresponds to TRBD1 (6 bases). V lost 5 bases and J 7 bases, leaving 15 bases between the germline ends. Germline CDR1 and CDR2: SGHVS and FQNEAQ. This CDR3 has 15 residues. The CDR3 here is CASSPGGGGNSPLHF. Here the CDR3 DNA reads TGTGCCAGCAGCCCCGGAGGGGGTGGCAATTCACCCCTCCACTTT.

This clonotype was observed a few times. This chain links TRBV12-3 or TRBV12-4 with TRBJ2-7; D tentatively fits TRBD1 or TRBD2 (5 bases each). The CDR3 totals 16 residues. Deletions cut 3 bases from V and 5 bases from J, with 20 bases between. CDR3 protein: CASSFLRGRQINEQYF. The CDR3 region has the DNA TGTGCCAGCAGTTTTTTAAGGGGACGGCAAATTAACGAGCAGTACTTC.

The V gene is TRBV27, the J gene TRBJ2-5; 9 bases line up with TRBD1. The CDR3 has 15 residues. J was trimmed by 5 bases and V by 5 bases; bases with no gene match: 9. Germline V gene data show CDR1 as MNHEY and CDR2 as SMNVEV (reference sequence). The DNA for the CDR3 is TGTGCCAGCAGTCCCGGGACAGGGTTGGGGGAGACCCAGTACTTC. Encoded protein: CASSPGTGLGETQYF.

This clonotype showed up just a few times. The gene calls are TRBV18 and TRBJ1-5; the D is unclear. The CDR3 totals 15 residues. V was shortened by 4 bases and J by 1 base, with 11 bases between the two germline ends. The germline V gene encodes CDR1 KGHSH and CDR2 LQKENI. CDR3 region: CASSQRTGSNQPQHF. The DNA of the CDR3 is TGTGCCAGCTCACAGCGGACGGGAAGCAATCAGCCCCAGCATTTT.